Given below is one TCR beta chain in context. Its target is unknown. A clone one base away is much larger, so this may be a read error. CDR1 is SGHTA and CDR2 is FQGNSA in the germline V gene. This CDR3 has 14 residues. This specimen comes from a study of identical twins. Findings of the study overall: Conclusions relied on cross-sectional statistical analysis, not following the same donors.

Each cDNA held unique molecular identifiers, and template switching gave it a universal primer site. TCRdb passed the 5' RACE reads through MiXCR, listing each CDR3 protein once. The data contain about 150,000 distinct CDR3 sequences, 3.5% of them singletons. V usage is TRBV7-2 and J usage is TRBJ1-4; TRBD1 is a possible D gene (5 bases). Sequenced: memory T cells sorted from blood. The TCR sequence derives from a man between 18 and 35 years old in good health. CDR3 DNA sequence: TGTGCCAGCAGCTTAAGGGGAGACAGAGAAAAACCGTTTTTT. The encoded protein is CASSLRGDREKPFF. The full variable domain, its missing parts supplied by reference TRBV7-2 and TRBJ1-4, is GAGVSQSPSNKVTEKGKDVELRCDPISGHTALYWYRQSLGQGLEFLIYFQGNSAPDKSGLPSDRFSAERTGGSVSTLTIQRTQQEDSAVYLCASSLRGDREKPFFGSGTQLSVL.